A single sample gave rise to the 2 T cell receptor beta chains below, sequenced in a study of memory CD4+ T cells and cytomegalovirus serostatus. The sort gate was single viable CD3+CD4+CD8-CD45RO+ cells for memory CD4+ T cells. The assay was immunoSEQ multiplex PCR, and TCRdb's table has in-frame clones only and misses some. Among about 43,000 clones, 60% to 85% were seen once, and the ten largest hold 0.5% to 0.65%. The sequencing input was memory CD4+ T cells from blood. The receptor source for this set is an adult in good health and CMV-seronegative.

This chain uses TRBV7-9 with TRBJ2-3; 14 positions match TRBD2. The CDR3 covers 17 residues. CDR1 and CDR2 (germline): SEHNR, FQNEAQ (reference sequence). J gave up 6 bases and V 2 bases, and 7 bases lay outside the gene matches. The CDR3 nucleotides read TGTGCCAGCAGCTTAAAGAGACTAGCGGGGGGGCCGGATACGCAGTATTTT. Translating it yields CASSLKRLAGGPDTQYF.

The chain's CDR3 is CASSPRSSGGVSYEQYF. The CDR3 DNA reads as TGCGCCAGCAGCCCACGGTCTAGCGGGGGGGTTTCCTACGAGCAGTACTTC. This chain uses TRBV5-1 with TRBJ2-7; TRBD2 aligns across 12 bases. With V trimmed by 4 bases and J by 1 base, 9 bases remained unmatched. CDR3 length equals 17 residues. Germline assignment: CDR1 SGHRS and CDR2 YFSETQ.